These 28 T cell receptor beta chains originate from one sample sequenced in a study of glioma-infiltrating T cells. TCR alpha and beta CDR3 regions were amplified from RNA using iRepertoire nested multiplex PCR. TCRdb re-called the multiplex PCR reads with MiXCR, one entry per CDR3 protein. The sample carries more than 100,000 distinct CDR3 sequences, about 30% recorded once. Sequences were obtained from glioma tissue, nonneoplastic brain tissue, or PBMCs (not recorded which). Every receptor here comes from a human donor with low-grade glioma or glioblastoma, undergoing nonglioma brain surgery, or in good health (not recorded which).

This clonotype was counted between two and nine times. The gene calls are TRBV7-8 and TRBJ1-6; D is ambiguous. The V and J ends lost 8 bases and 2 bases respectively, with 10 bases between them. CDR1 is SGHVS, CDR2 FQNEAQ, per germline. CDR3 length: 14 residues. CDR3 amino acids: CASFLGTYNSPLHF. CDR3 coding DNA: TGTGCCAGCTTCCTAGGGACCTATAATTCACCCCTCCACTTT.

Concerning this clonotype itself: The junction shows a germline mismatch at one end, possibly a read error. This chain joins TRBV11-2 and TRBJ2-3; 9 bases fit TRBD1. The CDR3 is made up of 16 amino acids. Germline lookup yields CDR1 SGHAT and CDR2 FQNNGV. The CDR3 region has the DNA TGTGCCAGCAGCCCCCAGGGGGACAGGGTCACAGATACGCTGTATTTT. Translation: CASSPQGDRVTDTLYF.

The rearrangement uses TRBV7-2 and TRBJ2-5; unclear D gene. Between the trimmed V and J ends, which lost 6 bases and 2 bases, there was a span of 22 bases. CDR1 is SGHTA and CDR2 is FQGNSA in the germline V gene. The CDR3 extends over 17 amino acids. The CDR3: CASSLSRTQRRQETQYF. For the CDR3, the DNA is TGTGCCAGCAGTCTGAGTCGGACCCAACGGCGTCAAGAGACCCAGTACTTC.

The chain carries TRBV2 and TRBJ2-5; a weak D match, TRBD1 (5 bases). Looked up from germline, CDR1 is SNHLY and CDR2 is FYNNEI. Trimming took off 5 bases at V and 2 bases at J, with 15 bases between the two ends. The CDR3 consists of 15 residues. The chain's CDR3 is CASSLAGLPQETQYF. CDR3 bases: TGTGCCAGCAGTCTGGCAGGGCTCCCTCAAGAGACCCAGTACTTC.

This clonotype was seen many times. The rearrangement joins TRBV7-2 to TRBJ2-3, with 8 bases matching TRBD1. Per the germline V gene, CDR1 is SGHTA and CDR2 is FQGNSA. This CDR3 contains 15 residues. The J segment lost 3 bases and the V segment lost 5 bases, leaving 7 bases of the junction unmatched. This CDR3 is CASSTGQGTTDTQYF. The CDR3 DNA reads as TGTGCCAGCAGCACCGGACAGGGCACGACAGATACGCAGTATTTT.

A few counts support this clonotype. V usage is TRBV20-1 and J usage is TRBJ1-6; the match to TRBD1 covers 11 bases. Trimming took 0 bases from V and 7 from J; bases not matched to a gene: 5. The CDR3 is made up of 16 amino acids. CDR1 and CDR2 (germline): DFQATT, SNEGSKA (reference sequence). The CDR3 coding sequence is TGCAGTGCTAGAGATTCTGGGACAGGGGGAAATTCACCCCTCCACTTT. Amino acid sequence: CSARDSGTGGNSPLHF.

The chain carries TRBV12-3 or TRBV12-4 and TRBJ2-3; D is unresolved. The CDR3 is made up of 15 amino acids. The V end lost 3 bases, the J end lost 2 bases, and 12 bases lay between the germline ends. CDR3 coding DNA: TGTGCCAGCAGTTTCGGCAGGAGTGTCACAGATACGCAGTATTTT. Protein: CASSFGRSVTDTQYF.

The table lists this clonotype with many counts. The chain links TRBV12-3 or TRBV12-4 to TRBJ1-1; no clear D gene. The germline V and J ends were trimmed by 5 bases and 1 base, with 11 bases remaining between them. This CDR3 has 14 amino acids. CDR3 sequence reads: CASSPQHPNTEAFF. In DNA form, the CDR3 reads TGTGCCAGCAGTCCGCAGCACCCGAACACTGAAGCTTTCTTT.

This clonotype was counted between two and nine times. V usage is TRBV4-1 and J usage is TRBJ2-6; D is uncertain. Trimming pared 1 base from V and 0 bases from J, leaving 7 bases between. The CDR3 has 16 amino acids. Germline assignment: CDR1 MGHRA and CDR2 YSYEKL. Written as DNA, the CDR3 is TGCGCCAGCAGCCAAGCCTGGATCTCTGGGGCCAACGTCCTGACTTTC. Protein: CASSQAWISGANVLTF.

At least ten counts were recorded for this clonotype. The CDR3 sequence: CASSSQLWTTGNTF. CDR3 DNA: TGTGCCAGCAGCTCGCAACTATGGACCACCGGCAACACCTTC. The chain couples TRBV7-3 to TRBJ1-2; D gene uncertain. The CDR3 is made up of 14 amino acids. The V and J ends lost 4 bases and 12 bases respectively, with 21 bases between them. Germline loops: CDR1 SGHTA, CDR2 FQGTGA.

The chain has TRBV24-1 and TRBJ2-7, with D unresolved. Germline V gene lookup returns CDR1 KGHDR and CDR2 SFDVKD. The V and J ends lost 1 base and 7 bases respectively, with 10 bases between them. CDR3 length: 13 amino acids. In nucleotides, the CDR3 is TGTGCCACCAGTGATTTCCCGAGCAATGAGCAGTACTTC. Its translation: CATSDFPSNEQYF.

This clonotype was seen a few times. The genes are TRBV7-6 and TRBJ1-6; tentative D call: TRBD1 (5 bases). This CDR3 spans 16 amino acids. Germline V gene data show CDR1 as SGHVS and CDR2 as FNYEAQ. V dropped 1 base and J dropped 8 bases, with 15 bases sitting between them. CDR3 sequence reads: CASSLVYRGLYSPLHF. CDR3 sequence (DNA): TGTGCCAGCAGCTTAGTTTATCGGGGACTTTATTCACCCCTCCACTTT.

Concerning this clonotype itself: A much larger clone differs by one base, so this may be a read error. The CDR3 carries no conserved terminal phenylalanine or tryptophan, so it likely arises from a read error. J is TRBJ2-5 and V is TRBV20-1, with D possibly called TRBD1 or TRBD2 (5 bases each). Germline V CDR1 and CDR2: DFQATT, SNEGSKA (reference sequence). The CDR3 is made up of 13 amino acids. V lost 6 bases and J lost 3, with 14 bases in between. CDR3 loop: CSATTGTEETQYL. In nucleotides, the CDR3 is TGCAGTGCGACGACCGGGACGGAAGAGACCCAGTACCTC.

At least ten counts were recorded for this clonotype. The chain couples TRBV7-2 to TRBJ1-5, with D tentatively TRBD1 (6 bases). This CDR3 has 16 residues. Per germline, CDR1 SGHTA and CDR2 FQGNSA. The V end lost 0 bases, the J end lost 4 bases, and 13 bases lay between the germline ends. CDR3: CASSLAFGQLNQPQHF. CDR3 nucleotide sequence: TGTGCCAGCAGCTTAGCGTTCGGACAGTTAAATCAGCCCCAGCATTTT.

This clonotype was found many times. The chain employs TRBV20-1 and TRBJ1-1; 10 bases agree with TRBD1. This CDR3 comprises 16 residues. V lost 2 bases and J lost 1; bases outside the gene matches: 7. The germline gives CDR1 DFQATT, CDR2 SNEGSKA (reference sequence). The CDR3 sequence: CSARIGTGVENTEAFF. The CDR3 nucleotides are TGCAGTGCTAGAATTGGGACAGGGGTGGAGAACACTGAAGCTTTCTTT.

As regards this clonotype: One end of the junction does not line up with germline, which may come from a read error. The chain combines TRBV20-1 with TRBJ2-6; D is undetermined. The CDR3 is 14 residues long. Per germline, CDR1 DFQATT and CDR2 SNEGSKA (reference sequence). The CDR3 nucleotides read TGCAGTGCCGGGCAAAGCTCTCGGGCCAACGTCCTGACTTTC. Residues: CSAGQSSRANVLTF.

This clonotype was recorded many times. The genes are TRBV20-1 and TRBJ2-3; D is unclear. The CDR3 consists of 10 residues. Germline CDR1 reads DFQATT; CDR2 reads SNEGSKA (reference sequence). The V gene lost 8 bases and the J gene lost 5 bases, with 8 bases spanning the gap. CDR3 loop: CSTTEDTQYF. CDR3 coding DNA: TGCAGTACTACCGAAGATACGCAGTATTTT.

This clonotype has at least ten counts. The chain joins TRBV24-1 to TRBJ2-1; D gene ambiguous. CDR1 is KGHDR and CDR2 is SFDVKD in the germline V gene. The CDR3 is 12 residues long. V was shortened by 3 bases and J by 11 bases, with 10 bases between the two germline ends. The CDR3 protein is CATSDALRKQFF. The CDR3 DNA reads as TGTGCCACCAGTGATGCCCTTAGGAAGCAGTTCTTC.

Many counts were recorded for this clonotype. The chain uses TRBV28 and TRBJ1-1; D call uncertain. The CDR3 is 15 residues long. V lost 7 bases and J 0 bases, leaving 15 bases between the germline ends. The germline CDR1 and CDR2 sequences are MDHEN and SYDVKM. This CDR3 reads CASTSIRVLNTEAFF. The CDR3 DNA is TGTGCCAGCACCTCAATTAGGGTCCTGAACACTGAAGCTTTCTTT.

This clonotype showed up just a few times. This sequence joins TRBV10-3 and TRBJ2-5; 7 bases line up with TRBD2. Losses at the gene ends were 8 bases for V and 0 bases for J; bases not matched to a gene: 3. This CDR3 is built from 13 residues. The germline V gene has CDR1 ENHRY and CDR2 SYGVKD. DNA of the CDR3: TGTGCCATCCAGCGGGGTTACCAAGAGACCCAGTACTTC. It is translated as CAIQRGYQETQYF.

This clonotype appeared many times. The rearrangement joins TRBV12-3 or TRBV12-4 to TRBJ2-5, with unresolved D. V lost 5 bases and J lost 5, with 9 bases in between. This CDR3 has 12 amino acids. CDR3 DNA: TGTGCCAGCAGTACTCCCCCTGAGACCCAGTACTTC. This gives the protein CASSTPPETQYF.

Only a few counts were recorded for this clonotype. V usage is TRBV6-2 or TRBV6-3 and J usage is TRBJ1-2; 8 nucleotides line up with TRBD1. Germline V gives CDR1 MNHEY, CDR2 SVGEGT. V gave up 6 bases and J gave up 8 bases; unmatched junction bases: 14. The CDR3 is made up of 15 amino acids. For the CDR3, the DNA is TGTGCCAGCAGCCTTTTCCTGGACAGGGTTAGCGGCTACACCTTC. It codes for CASSLFLDRVSGYTF.

This clonotype was counted between two and nine times. The chain recombines TRBV24-1 with TRBJ2-2, with 7 bases that match TRBD1. Germline V lookup: CDR1 KGHDR, CDR2 SFDVKD. Germline trimming cut 10 bases from V and 1 base from J; bases unmatched to any gene: 5. This CDR3 is built from 14 residues. CDR3 region: CATERDRNTGELFF. CDR3 nucleotides: TGTGCCACGGAAAGGGACAGGAACACCGGGGAGCTGTTTTTT.

This clonotype was seen many times. The chain is built from TRBV27 and TRBJ2-7, with D maybe TRBD2 (5 bases). Germline loops: CDR1 MNHEY, CDR2 SMNVEV (reference sequence). With 8 bases removed from V and 7 bases from J, the gap between germline ends came to 18 bases. The CDR3 extends over 13 amino acids. CDR3 sequence (DNA): TGTGCCAGCCTGAGGGTGGGATCTAAGGAGCAGTACTTC. Encoded protein: CASLRVGSKEQYF.

Of note for this clonotype: This sequence may be a read error, since a much larger clone differs from it by one base. The chain employs TRBV12-3 or TRBV12-4 and TRBJ1-2; D is uncertain. Trimming left V 3 bases short and J 5 bases short, with 7 bases between. The CDR3 covers 12 residues. CDR3: CASSFTSYGYTF. The CDR3 DNA is TGTGCCAGCAGTTTTACGTCGTATGGCTACACCTTC.

This clonotype was found many times. The rearrangement links TRBV11-2 to TRBJ1-2; the D gene is possibly TRBD1 (6 bases). The V end lost 1 base, the J end lost 3 bases, and 9 bases lay between the germline ends. The CDR3 consists of 14 residues. The germline CDR1 and CDR2 sequences are SGHAT and FQNNGV. In nucleotides, the CDR3 is TGTGCCAGCAGCTTAGGGGCAGGGGACTATGGCTACACCTTC. This translates into CASSLGAGDYGYTF.

The V call is TRBV28, the J call TRBJ1-1; 8 bases map to TRBD1. Looked up from germline, CDR1 is MDHEN and CDR2 is SYDVKM. The CDR3 runs to 15 residues. The V segment lost 3 bases and the J segment 10 bases; nucleotides outside the gene matches: 13. The CDR3 protein is CASSFGFQGAGRAFF. CDR3 bases: TGTGCCAGCAGTTTTGGTTTCCAGGGGGCAGGGCGAGCTTTCTTT.

This clonotype was observed many times. The J gene is TRBJ2-7, the V gene TRBV28; D is possibly TRBD1 (6 bases). The length of the CDR3 is 12 residues. CDR1 is MDHEN, CDR2 SYDVKM, per germline. V dropped 5 bases and J dropped 6 bases, with 11 bases sitting between them. The CDR3 is CASSVTGPEQYF. The DNA of the CDR3 is TGTGCCAGCAGTGTAACAGGGCCCGAGCAGTACTTC.